This T cell receptor beta chain was sequenced in a study of OX40 agonist ivuxolimab in advanced cancers. General study points: Clonal expansion was seen in CD4+ and CD8+ blood T cells by week 6 at 0.1 to 3.0 mg/kg.

The V gene lost 5 bases and the J gene lost 4 bases, with 12 bases spanning the gap. Germline CDR1 SGDLS, CDR2 YYNGEE. The CDR3 runs to 13 residues. Profiled with immunoSEQ multiplex PCR; TCRdb holds only in-frame clones, not every one. The repertoire holds about 100,000 clones, with around 91% as singletons. Comment on this clone: Its cognate antigen is unknown.

The sequencing here drew on CD4+ or CD8+ T cells sorted from blood, taken in a trial of the OX40 agonist ivuxolimab. The sequence was collected from an adult with an advanced solid tumor such as melanoma, head and neck, liver or kidney cancer. The J gene is TRBJ1-2, the V gene TRBV9; D ambiguous. The CDR3 is CASRDRSSYGYTF. The CDR3 region has the DNA TGTGCCAGCAGAGATCGGAGCAGCTATGGCTACACCTTC.